These 8 T cell receptor beta chains originate from one sample sequenced in a study of cytotoxic CD8 clonotypes in ibrutinib-treated CLL. Some clones are missing from TCRdb's copy, which holds only in-frame ones; the method was immunoSEQ multiplex PCR. The sample holds 190,000 or so clones; about 72% are singletons and the top ten take around 15%. Sample: PBMCs, taken after 24 months of ibrutinib treatment. The receptors come from a human donor with chronic lymphocytic leukemia.

This clone turned up a few times. The J gene is TRBJ1-5, the V gene TRBV2; D remains ambiguous. CDR3 size: 14 residues. V lost 1 base and J lost 3, with 7 bases in between. Germline V gene sequence: CDR1 SNHLY, CDR2 FYNNEI. In DNA, the CDR3 is TGTGCCAGCAGTGAAGGCCCGATCAATCAGCCCCAGCATTTT. It encodes CASSEGPINQPQHF.

The J gene is TRBJ1-4, the V gene TRBV5-1; possibly TRBD1 for D (6 bases). The V end was cut by 3 bases, the J end by 0 bases, with 9 bases between. Per the germline V gene, CDR1 is SGHRS and CDR2 is YFSETQ. This CDR3 contains 15 residues. CDR3 amino acids: CASSWTATTNEKLFF. Here the CDR3 DNA reads TGCGCCAGCAGCTGGACAGCCACAACTAATGAAAAACTGTTTTTT.

The chain combines TRBV4-1 with TRBJ2-3; perhaps D is TRBD1 or TRBD2 (5 bases each). The CDR3 runs 15 residues. Looked up from germline, CDR1 is MGHRA and CDR2 is YSYEKL. Trimming cost V 3 bases and J 0 bases, with 10 bases left between them. Here the CDR3 reads CASSQHRTSTDTQYF. The CDR3 coding sequence is TGCGCCAGCAGCCAGCACAGGACTAGCACAGATACGCAGTATTTT.

The CDR3 region is CASSLTPWTGLGSPLHF. The CDR3 coding sequence is TGTGCCAGCAGTTTAACCCCGTGGACAGGTTTGGGCTCACCCCTCCACTTT. J is TRBJ1-6 and V is TRBV27, with TRBD1 matching 7 bases. The CDR3 sequence is 17 residues long. V lost 2 bases, J lost 10 bases, and 14 bases stayed unmatched. Germline V lookup: CDR1 MNHEY, CDR2 SMNVEV (reference sequence).

The rearrangement links TRBV5-1 to TRBJ2-1; D might be TRBD1 (5 bases). The CDR3 runs to 14 residues. The germline V gene has CDR1 SGHRS and CDR2 YFSETQ. V was trimmed by 5 bases and J by 3 bases, leaving 12 bases between them. The CDR3 here is CASSLSGRYNEQFF. Here the CDR3 DNA reads TGCGCCAGCAGTTTGTCAGGGCGCTACAATGAGCAGTTCTTC.

V and J are TRBV9 and TRBJ1-5, with TRBD1 identical over 9 bases. CDR1 is SGDLS and CDR2 is YYNGEE in the germline V gene. The CDR3 is 14 residues long. The ends lost 3 bases at V and 7 bases at J; junction bases unmatched: 5. The CDR3 region has the DNA TGTGCCAGCAGCGACGGGACAGGGTGGCAGCCCCAGCATTTT. Its protein is CASSDGTGWQPQHF.

The rearrangement joins TRBV28 to TRBJ2-7; 8 nucleotides line up with TRBD1. The CDR3 consists of 14 residues. Losses at the gene ends were 2 bases for V and 4 bases for J; bases not matched to a gene: 4. Germline-derived CDR1 and CDR2 are MDHEN and SYDVKM. This CDR3 is CASSLAGGGYEQYF. CDR3 nucleotide sequence: TGTGCCAGCAGTTTAGCAGGGGGCGGTTACGAGCAGTACTTC.

The rearrangement links TRBV21-1 to TRBJ1-4. TRBV21-1 is termed a pseudogene. The CDR3 runs to 15 residues. The CDR3 region is CASSKEGQLGEKLFF. DNA for the CDR3: TGTGCCAGCAGCAAAGAGGGGCAACTAGGCGAAAAACTGTTTTTT.